The clone carrying this T cell receptor (beta chain) was picked up a small number of times. What it recognizes is unknown. Individually, cDNA molecules had unique molecular identifiers attached to them. TCRdb analysed the 5' RACE reads with MiXCR anew, one entry per CDR3 protein. Seen here are 80,000 to 100,000 distinct CDR3 sequences, roughly 11% observed once, and the top ten hold around 4.8%. This entry belongs to a study of early T cells in non-severe SARS-CoV-2 infection. Study-level information: Chains were not paired, and sequencing was done on bulk RNA from unsorted whole blood.

Notes on the study in general: Using VDJdb, the matching emphasized anti-spike CD8 responses while missing private and CD4 specificities.

The CDR3 consists of 18 residues. Germline values: CDR1 MNHNS, CDR2 SASEGT. Germline trimming cut 2 bases from V and 2 bases from J; bases unmatched to any gene: 10. J is TRBJ2-2 and V is TRBV6-1, with 8 positions matching TRBD1. This clonotype originated in an adult who was a healthcare worker with PCR-confirmed SARS-CoV-2 infection or an uninfected control (not recorded which). The sequencing here drew on whole blood, taken at baseline. CDR3 nucleotide sequence: TGTGCCAGCAGTGAATTCGAGACAGGGGACCTAAACACCGGGGAGCTGTTTTTT. This codes for CASSEFETGDLNTGELFF.